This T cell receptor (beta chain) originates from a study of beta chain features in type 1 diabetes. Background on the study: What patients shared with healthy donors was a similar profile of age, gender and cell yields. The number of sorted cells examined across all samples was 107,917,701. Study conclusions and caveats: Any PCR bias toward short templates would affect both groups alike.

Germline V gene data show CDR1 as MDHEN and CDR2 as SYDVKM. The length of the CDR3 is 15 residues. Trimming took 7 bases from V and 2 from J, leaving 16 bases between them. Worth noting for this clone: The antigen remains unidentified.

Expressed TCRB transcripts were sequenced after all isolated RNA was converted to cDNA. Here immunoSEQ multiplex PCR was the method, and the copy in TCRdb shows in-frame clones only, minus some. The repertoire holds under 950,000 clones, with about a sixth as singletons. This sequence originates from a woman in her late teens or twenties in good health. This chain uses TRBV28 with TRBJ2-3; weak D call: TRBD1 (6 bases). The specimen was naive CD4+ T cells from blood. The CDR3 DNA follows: TGTGCCAGCATTGGGGGCCCCAGCAACACAGATACGCAGTATTTT. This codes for CASIGGPSNTDTQYF.